This T cell receptor beta chain was documented in a study of cytomegalovirus exposure and HLA in healthy donors. Study-level results: It is likely that the observed cluster of highly shared sequence variants was a sequencing artifact. Later analysis placed DRB1 highest and HLA-C lowest in TCR association rates, which differed by HLA locus. Under in vitro conditions, three CMV-associated chains were confirmed as specific for CMV antigens.

Everyone who donated was a healthy bone marrow donor. With 60 Vbeta and 13 Jbeta primers, the PCR was carried out. Profiled with immunoSEQ multiplex PCR; TCRdb holds only in-frame clones, not every one. The sample comprises roughly 110,000 clones, around 80% of which are singletons, and approximately 23% rests with the top ten. As to this clone: Its antigen remains unidentified. The sample holds other DNA sequences that translate to the same CDR3.

The sample consisted of PBMCs. The origin of this receptor is a man aged 25 to 40 in good health and CMV-seropositive.

This chain's CDR3 is CASSYWGGRGDTQYF. The CDR3 DNA sequence: TGTGCCAGCAGTTACTGGGGGGGGCGAGGAGATACGCAGTATTTT. The chain links TRBV6-5 to TRBJ2-3; D possibly corresponds to TRBD2 (7 bases). Germline CDR1 MNHEY, CDR2 SVGAGI. CDR3 size: 15 residues. Trimming pared 1 base from V and 5 bases from J, leaving 13 bases between.